The 8 T cell receptor beta chains given below trace back to one sample, sequenced in a study of T-cell memory formation after mild COVID-19. Via MiXCR, TCRdb re-called the 5' RACE reads, giving one row per CDR3 protein. The repertoire consists of some 200,000 distinct CDR3 sequences, with approximately 10% occurring once and the leading ten covering approximately 3.3%. Sequencing was done on a sample of PBMCs or a T cell subset sorted from them (not recorded which). These receptors came from a man aged 18-30 years who had mild COVID-19 (a few samples of this study predate the infection). Cell type and time point are not known.

The J gene is TRBJ1-3, the V gene TRBV24-1; no definite D call. Germline V gives CDR1 KGHDR, CDR2 SFDVKD. Trimming shortened V by 5 bases and J by 0 bases, and 1 base separated the two germline ends. This CDR3 region has 12 residues. CDR3 protein: CATSGSGNTIYF. The CDR3 bases are TGTGCCACCAGTGGCTCTGGAAACACCATATATTTT.

In its sample, this clonotype was seen many times. This chain connects TRBV4-3 to TRBJ2-4; 11 nucleotides line up with TRBD1. Germline V gene sequence: CDR1 LGHNA, CDR2 YSLEER. CDR3 length: 18 residues. The V gene end was trimmed by 1 base and the J gene end by 2 bases; junction bases not matched to a gene: 7. The CDR3 here is CASSQARTGGWSKNIQYF. Written as DNA, the CDR3 is TGCGCCAGCAGCCAAGCCCGGACAGGGGGCTGGTCCAAAAACATTCAGTACTTC.

V and J are TRBV24-1 and TRBJ1-5; D not resolved. The V and J ends lost 5 bases and 0 bases respectively, with 4 bases between them. CDR1 is KGHDR and CDR2 is SFDVKD in the germline V gene. CDR3 length equals 13 residues. Here the CDR3 reads CATSGISNQPQHF. CDR3 coding DNA: TGTGCCACCAGTGGGATTAGCAATCAGCCCCAGCATTTT.

The rearrangement joins TRBV5-1 to TRBJ2-5; D assignment may be TRBD1 or TRBD2 (5 bases each). CDR1 is SGHRS and CDR2 is YFSETQ in the germline V gene. The V end was cut by 4 bases, the J end by 5 bases, with 15 bases between. CDR3 length equals 14 residues. CDR3 protein: CASSVGTAEETQYF. The CDR3 bases are TGCGCCAGCAGCGTAGGGACGGCGGAGGAGACCCAGTACTTC.

This rearrangement joins TRBV4-1 to TRBJ1-2; no reliable D call. The V end was cut by 2 bases, the J end by 7 bases, with 20 bases between. This CDR3 has 16 amino acids. Germline values: CDR1 MGHRA, CDR2 YSYEKL. The CDR3 DNA sequence: TGCGCCAGCAGCCAATCACAGACGGGGATTATTGGTGGCTACACCTTC. Its translation: CASSQSQTGIIGGYTF.

This clonotype was seen repeatedly, ten times or more. The genes are TRBV7-2 and TRBJ1-3, with D maybe TRBD1 (6 bases). Germline-derived CDR1 and CDR2 are SGHTA and FQGNSA. V gave up 5 bases and J gave up 0 bases, with 17 bases separating them. CDR3 length: 17 residues. The CDR3 spells CASSQSGGGGSGNTIYF. CDR3 in DNA: TGTGCCAGCAGCCAAAGTGGGGGGGGCGGCTCTGGAAACACCATATATTTT. Full variable domain (rest looked up from reference TRBV7-2 and TRBJ1-3): GAGVSQSPSNKVTEKGKDVELRCDPISGHTALYWYRQSLGQGLEFLIYFQGNSAPDKSGLPSDRFSAERTGGSVSTLTIQRTQQEDSAVYLCASSQSGGGGSGNTIYFGEGSWLTVV.

This clonotype has at least ten counts. V usage is TRBV11-2 and J usage is TRBJ1-6; TRBD1 aligns across 8 bases. After removal of 7 bases from V and 10 bases from J, the junction contained 15 bases not matched to a gene. The CDR3 spans 16 residues. The germline V gene encodes CDR1 SGHAT and CDR2 FQNNGV. For the CDR3, the DNA is TGTGCCAGCACCCCGGAAGGACAGGGAGGACTCTCACCCCTCCACTTT. Translated: CASTPEGQGGLSPLHF.

This clonotype was seen a handful of times. The chain is built from TRBV6-4 and TRBJ2-7; 7 positions match TRBD2. This CDR3 is built from 16 residues. Germline V lookup: CDR1 MRHNA, CDR2 SNTAGT. The V gene end was trimmed by 0 bases and the J gene end by 4 bases; junction bases not matched to a gene: 9. The CDR3 region is CASSDSGGGREYEQYV. CDR3 in DNA: TGTGCCAGCAGTGACTCGGGGGGGGGAAGGGAGTACGAGCAGTACGTC.